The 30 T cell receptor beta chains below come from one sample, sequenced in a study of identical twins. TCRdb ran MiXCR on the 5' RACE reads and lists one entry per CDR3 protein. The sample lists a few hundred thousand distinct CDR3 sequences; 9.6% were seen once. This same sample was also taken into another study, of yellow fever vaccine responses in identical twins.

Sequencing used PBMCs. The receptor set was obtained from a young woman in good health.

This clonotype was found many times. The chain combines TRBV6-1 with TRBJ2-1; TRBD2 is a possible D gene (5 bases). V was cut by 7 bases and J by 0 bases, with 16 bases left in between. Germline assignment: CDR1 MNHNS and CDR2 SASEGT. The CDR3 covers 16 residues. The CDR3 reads CASKYLADPSYNEQFF. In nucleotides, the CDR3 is TGTGCCAGCAAATACCTAGCTGATCCCTCCTACAATGAGCAGTTCTTC.

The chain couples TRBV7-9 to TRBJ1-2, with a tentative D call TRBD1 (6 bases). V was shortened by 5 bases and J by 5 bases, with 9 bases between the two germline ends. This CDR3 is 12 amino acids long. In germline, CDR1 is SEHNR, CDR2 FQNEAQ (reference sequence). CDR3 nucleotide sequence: TGTGCCAGCAGCCAACAGGGATATGGCTACACCTTC. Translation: CASSQQGYGYTF.

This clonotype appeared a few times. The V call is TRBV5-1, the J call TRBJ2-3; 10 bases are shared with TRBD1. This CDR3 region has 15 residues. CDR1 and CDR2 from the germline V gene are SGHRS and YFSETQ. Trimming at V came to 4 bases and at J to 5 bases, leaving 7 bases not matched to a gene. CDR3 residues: CASSQDRGPRDTQYF. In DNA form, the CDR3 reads TGCGCCAGCAGCCAAGACAGGGGGCCAAGAGATACGCAGTATTTT.

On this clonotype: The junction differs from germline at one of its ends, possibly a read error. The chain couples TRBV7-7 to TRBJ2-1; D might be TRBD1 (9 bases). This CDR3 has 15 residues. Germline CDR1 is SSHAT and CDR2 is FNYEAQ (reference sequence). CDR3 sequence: CASSSGTGTRGEQFF. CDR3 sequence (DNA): TGTGCTAGCAGCTCCGGGACAGGGACTAGGGGTGAGCAGTTCTTC.

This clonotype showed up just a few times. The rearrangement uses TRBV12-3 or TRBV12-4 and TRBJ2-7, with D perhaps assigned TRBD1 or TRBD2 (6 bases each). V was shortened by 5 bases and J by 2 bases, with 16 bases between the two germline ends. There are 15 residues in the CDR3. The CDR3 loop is CASSPSQGRTYEQYF. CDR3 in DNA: TGTGCCAGCAGTCCAAGTCAGGGGAGGACCTACGAGCAGTACTTC.

DNA of the CDR3: TGTGCCAGCAGTTACTCGACCCTAACCCTCAATGAGCAGTTCTTC. It is translated as CASSYSTLTLNEQFF. The gene calls are TRBV6-5 and TRBJ2-1; D gene unclear. Trimming stripped 0 bases from V and 6 bases from J, with 12 bases between. Germline values: CDR1 MNHEY, CDR2 SVGAGI. This CDR3 comprises 15 residues.

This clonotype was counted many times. The CDR3, as DNA: TGTGCCAGCAGTTGGGCGGGCATCGAACAATACTTC. Translation: CASSWAGIEQYF. The chain couples TRBV12-3 or TRBV12-4 to TRBJ2-7, with D possibly matching TRBD2 (5 bases). Trimming cost V 4 bases and J 13 bases, with 17 bases left between them. The CDR3 contains 12 residues.

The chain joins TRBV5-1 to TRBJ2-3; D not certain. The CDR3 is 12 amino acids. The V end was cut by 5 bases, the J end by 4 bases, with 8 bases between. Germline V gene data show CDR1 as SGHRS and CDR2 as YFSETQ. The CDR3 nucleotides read TGCGCCAGCAGTTTTAATGCAGATACGCAGTATTTT. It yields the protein CASSFNADTQYF.

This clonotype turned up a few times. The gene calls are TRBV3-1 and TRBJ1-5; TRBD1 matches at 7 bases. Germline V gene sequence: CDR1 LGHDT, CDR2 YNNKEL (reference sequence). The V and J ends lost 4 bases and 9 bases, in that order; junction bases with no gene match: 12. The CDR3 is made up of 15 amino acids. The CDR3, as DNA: TGTGCCAGCAGCCGTGGTACAGGGGCGGAAGGGCCCCAGCATTTT. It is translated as CASSRGTGAEGPQHF.

In DNA form, the CDR3 reads TGTGCCAGCAGCTTAGCGCCGTCGACAACCTACAATGAGCAGTTCTTC. Translation gives CASSLAPSTTYNEQFF. This chain connects TRBV7-6 to TRBJ2-1, with no clear D. CDR3 size: 16 residues. Trimming took off 0 bases at V and 2 bases at J, with 11 bases between the two ends. Looked up from germline, CDR1 is SGHVS and CDR2 is FNYEAQ.

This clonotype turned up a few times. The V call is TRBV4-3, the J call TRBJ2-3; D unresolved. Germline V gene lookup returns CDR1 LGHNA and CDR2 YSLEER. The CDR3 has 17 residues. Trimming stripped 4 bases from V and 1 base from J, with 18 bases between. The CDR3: CASSPTALRCCTDTQYF. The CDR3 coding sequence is TGCGCCAGCAGCCCTACGGCTTTGAGATGCTGCACAGATACGCAGTATTTT.

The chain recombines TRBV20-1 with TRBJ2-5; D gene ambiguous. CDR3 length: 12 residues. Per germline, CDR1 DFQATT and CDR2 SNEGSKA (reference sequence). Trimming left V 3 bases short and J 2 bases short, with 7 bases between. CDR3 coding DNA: TGCAGTGCTAGTGGCCCGCAAGAGACCCAGTACTTC. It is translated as CSASGPQETQYF.

CDR3 coding DNA: TGTGCCAGCAGTTACATTCTAGCCCCAGAGACCCAGTACTTC. This gives the protein CASSYILAPETQYF. The chain combines TRBV6-5 with TRBJ2-5; possibly TRBD2 for D (5 bases). The V end lost 2 bases, the J end lost 4 bases, and 11 bases lay between the germline ends. The CDR3 spans 14 residues. Per the germline V gene, CDR1 is MNHEY and CDR2 is SVGAGI.

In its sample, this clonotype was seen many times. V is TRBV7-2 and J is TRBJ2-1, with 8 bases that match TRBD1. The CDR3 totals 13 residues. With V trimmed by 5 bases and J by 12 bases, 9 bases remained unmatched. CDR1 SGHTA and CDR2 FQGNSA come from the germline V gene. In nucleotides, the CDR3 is TGTGCCAGCAGCCCAGGGGGCGGGCTACCGCAGTTCTTC. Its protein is CASSPGGGLPQFF. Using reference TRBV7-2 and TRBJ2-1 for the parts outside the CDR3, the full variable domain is GAGVSQSPSNKVTEKGKDVELRCDPISGHTALYWYRQSLGQGLEFLIYFQGNSAPDKSGLPSDRFSAERTGGSVSTLTIQRTQQEDSAVYLCASSPGGGLPQFFGPGTRLTVL.

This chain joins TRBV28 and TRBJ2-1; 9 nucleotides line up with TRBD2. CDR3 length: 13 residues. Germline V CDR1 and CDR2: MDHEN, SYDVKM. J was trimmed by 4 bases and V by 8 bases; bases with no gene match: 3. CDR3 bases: TGTGCCAGCCTGCTAGCGGGATACAATGAGCAGTTCTTC. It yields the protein CASLLAGYNEQFF. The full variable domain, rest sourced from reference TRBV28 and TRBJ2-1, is DVKVTQSSRYLVKRTGEKVFLECVQDMDHENMFWYRQDPGLGLRLIYFSYDVKMKEKGDIPEGYSVSREKKERFSLILESASTNQTSMYLCASLLAGYNEQFFGPGTRLTVL.

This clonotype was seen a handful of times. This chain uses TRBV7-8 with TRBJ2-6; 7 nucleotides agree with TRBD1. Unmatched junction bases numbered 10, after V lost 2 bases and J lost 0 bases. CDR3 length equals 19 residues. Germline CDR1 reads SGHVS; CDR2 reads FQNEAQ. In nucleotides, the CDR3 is TGTGCCAGCAGCTTATCCCCTGACAGGGCCTCCTCTGGGGCCAACGTCCTGACTTTC. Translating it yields CASSLSPDRASSGANVLTF.

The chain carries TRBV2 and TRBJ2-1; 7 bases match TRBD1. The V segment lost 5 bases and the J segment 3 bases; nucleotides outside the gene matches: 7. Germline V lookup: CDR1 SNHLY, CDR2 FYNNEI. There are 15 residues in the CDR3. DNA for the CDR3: TGTGCCAGCAGTTTTACAGGGGAAATCTACAATGAGCAGTTCTTC. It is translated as CASSFTGEIYNEQFF.

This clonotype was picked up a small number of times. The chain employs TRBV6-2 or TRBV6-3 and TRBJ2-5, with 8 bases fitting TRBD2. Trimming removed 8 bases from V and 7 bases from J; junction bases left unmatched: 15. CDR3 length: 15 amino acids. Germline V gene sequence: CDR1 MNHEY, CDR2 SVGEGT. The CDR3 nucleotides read TGTGCCAGCTCCAACCGCCTAGCGGGTCCGGGGACCCAGTACTTC. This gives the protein CASSNRLAGPGTQYF.

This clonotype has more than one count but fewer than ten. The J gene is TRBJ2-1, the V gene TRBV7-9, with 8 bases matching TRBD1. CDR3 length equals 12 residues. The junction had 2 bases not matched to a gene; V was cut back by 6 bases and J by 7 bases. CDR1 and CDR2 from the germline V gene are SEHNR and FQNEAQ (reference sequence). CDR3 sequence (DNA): TGTGCCAGCAGACAGGGGGGAAATGAGCAGTTCTTC. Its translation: CASRQGGNEQFF.

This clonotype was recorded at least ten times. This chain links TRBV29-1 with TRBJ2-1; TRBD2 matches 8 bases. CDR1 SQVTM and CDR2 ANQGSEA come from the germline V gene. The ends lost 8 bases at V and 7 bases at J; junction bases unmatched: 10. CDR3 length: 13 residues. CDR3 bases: TGCAGCCCAGAACCGGGACTAGGGAATGAGCAGTTCTTC. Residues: CSPEPGLGNEQFF.

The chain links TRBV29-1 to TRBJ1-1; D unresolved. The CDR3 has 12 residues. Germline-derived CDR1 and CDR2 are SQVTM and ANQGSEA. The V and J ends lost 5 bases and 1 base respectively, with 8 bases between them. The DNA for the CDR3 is TGCAGCGTTATAACAGCGAACACTGAAGCTTTCTTT. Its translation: CSVITANTEAFF. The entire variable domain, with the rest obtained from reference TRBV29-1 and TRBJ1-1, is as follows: SAVISQKPSRDICQRGTSLTIQCQVDSQVTMMFWYRQQPGQSLTLIATANQGSEATYESGFVIDKFPISRPNLTFSTLTVSNMSPEDSSIYLCSVITANTEAFFGQGTRLTVV.

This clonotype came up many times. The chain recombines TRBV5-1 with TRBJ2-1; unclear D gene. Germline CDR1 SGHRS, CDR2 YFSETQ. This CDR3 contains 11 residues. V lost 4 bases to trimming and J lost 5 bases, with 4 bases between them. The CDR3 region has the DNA TGCGCCAGCAGCCTCAACAATGAGCAGTTCTTC. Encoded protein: CASSLNNEQFF. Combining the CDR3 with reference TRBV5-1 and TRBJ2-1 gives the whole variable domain KAGVTQTPRYLIKTRGQQVTLSCSPISGHRSVSWYQQTPGQGLQFLFEYFSETQRNKGNFPGRFSGRQFSNSRSEMNVSTLELGDSALYLCASSLNNEQFFGPGTRLTVL.

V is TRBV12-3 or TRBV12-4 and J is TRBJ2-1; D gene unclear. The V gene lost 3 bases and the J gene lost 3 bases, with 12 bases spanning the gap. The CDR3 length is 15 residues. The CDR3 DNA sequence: TGTGCCAGCAGTTTTGGGGATTCGCTCTACAATGAGCAGTTCTTC. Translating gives CASSFGDSLYNEQFF.

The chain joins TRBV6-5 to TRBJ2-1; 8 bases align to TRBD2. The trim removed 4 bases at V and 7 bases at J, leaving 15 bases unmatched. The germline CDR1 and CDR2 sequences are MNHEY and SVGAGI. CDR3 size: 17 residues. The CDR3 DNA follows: TGTGCCAGCAGTTCTTTTAGCGGGGCCGTCGGTATAAATGAGCAGTTCTTC. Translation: CASSSFSGAVGINEQFF.

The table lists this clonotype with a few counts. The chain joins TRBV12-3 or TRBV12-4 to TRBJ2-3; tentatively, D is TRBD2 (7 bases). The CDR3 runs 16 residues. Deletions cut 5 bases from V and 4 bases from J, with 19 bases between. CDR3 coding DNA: TGTGCCAGCAGTCCTCTTGGGGGGGCCTTGGCAGATACGCAGTATTTT. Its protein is CASSPLGGALADTQYF.

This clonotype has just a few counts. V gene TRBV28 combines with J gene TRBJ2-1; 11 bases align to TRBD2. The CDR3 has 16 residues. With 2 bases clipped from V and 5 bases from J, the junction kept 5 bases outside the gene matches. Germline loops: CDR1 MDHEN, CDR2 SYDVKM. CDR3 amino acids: CASSLTTSGSNNEQFF. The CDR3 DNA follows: TGTGCCAGCAGTTTAACCACTAGCGGGAGCAACAATGAGCAGTTCTTC.

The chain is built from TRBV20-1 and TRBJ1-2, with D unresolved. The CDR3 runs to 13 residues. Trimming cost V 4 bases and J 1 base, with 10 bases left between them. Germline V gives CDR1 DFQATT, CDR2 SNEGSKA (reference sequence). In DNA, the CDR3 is TGCAGTGCTAAACTCAGTAATAACTATGGCTACACCTTC. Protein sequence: CSAKLSNNYGYTF.

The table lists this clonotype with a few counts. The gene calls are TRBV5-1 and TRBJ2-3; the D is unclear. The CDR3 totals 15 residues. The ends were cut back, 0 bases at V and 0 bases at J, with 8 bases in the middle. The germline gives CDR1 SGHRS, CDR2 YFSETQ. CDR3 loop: CASSLGLPSTDTQYF. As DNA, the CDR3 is TGCGCCAGCAGCTTGGGCCTCCCTAGCACAGATACGCAGTATTTT. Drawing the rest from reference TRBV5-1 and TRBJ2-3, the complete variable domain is KAGVTQTPRYLIKTRGQQVTLSCSPISGHRSVSWYQQTPGQGLQFLFEYFSETQRNKGNFPGRFSGRQFSNSRSEMNVSTLELGDSALYLCASSLGLPSTDTQYFGPGTRLTVL.

CDR3 DNA sequence: TGCGCCAGCAGCCAACTAGCGGGAGTAACAGATACGCAGTATTTT. Encoded protein: CASSQLAGVTDTQYF. The rearrangement links TRBV4-3 to TRBJ2-3; 10 nucleotides match TRBD2. With V trimmed by 2 bases and J by 3 bases, 2 bases remained unmatched. The CDR3 loop spans 15 amino acids. Germline V gene lookup returns CDR1 LGHNA and CDR2 YSLEER.

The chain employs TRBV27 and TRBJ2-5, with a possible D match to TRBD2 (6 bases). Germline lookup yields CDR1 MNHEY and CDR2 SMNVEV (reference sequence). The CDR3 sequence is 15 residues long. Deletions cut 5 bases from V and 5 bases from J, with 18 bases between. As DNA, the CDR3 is TGTGCCAGCAGTCTCCCGGGACTCCCTATGGAGACCCAGTACTTC. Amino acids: CASSLPGLPMETQYF.